These T cell receptor beta chains were read from a single sample in a study of beta chain features in type 1 diabetes. Sequenced by immunoSEQ multiplex PCR; TCRdb stores in-frame clones only, minus some. Of hundreds of thousands of clones listed, more than 12% are singletons. The source material was naive CD4+ T cells from blood. These receptors were obtained from a man aged 18 to 29 with type 1 diabetes. CDR3s include the opening cysteine and the closing phenylalanine or tryptophan.

CDR3 protein: CASSFAPFETQYF
V gene: TRBV5-1
J gene: TRBJ2-5

CDR3 protein: CAWSQTRLNYGYTF
V gene: TRBV30
J gene: TRBJ1-2

CDR3 protein: CASSRPQNTEAFF
V gene: TRBV7-2
J gene: TRBJ1-1

CDR3 protein: CSVAPGTPGNTIYF
V gene: TRBV29-1
J gene: TRBJ1-3

CDR3 protein: CASTGLGTGKNIQYF
V gene: TRBV13
J gene: TRBJ2-4

CDR3 protein: CSASDGYGYTF
V gene: TRBV20-1
J gene: TRBJ1-2

CDR3 protein: CASSAGGTQYNEQFF
V gene: TRBV9
J gene: TRBJ2-1

CDR3 protein: CASSISGRAPTDTQYF
V gene: TRBV7-2
J gene: TRBJ2-3

CDR3 protein: CASRRNTEAFF
V gene: TRBV2
J gene: TRBJ1-1

CDR3 protein: CAWIPPHRDEQYF
V gene: TRBV30
J gene: TRBJ2-7

CDR3 protein: CASSRSFDRSPTDTQYF
V gene: TRBV18
J gene: TRBJ2-3

CDR3 protein: CASSPGGTGATDTQYF
V gene: TRBV7-3
J gene: TRBJ2-3

CDR3 protein: CASSLVGASGHNEQFF
V gene: TRBV28
J gene: TRBJ2-1

CDR3 protein: CAWSPGQNEKLFF
V gene: TRBV30
J gene: TRBJ1-4

CDR3 protein: CASSLGGSQETQYF
V gene: TRBV5-1
J gene: TRBJ2-5

CDR3 protein: CASGDRGPQTQYF
V gene: TRBV28
J gene: TRBJ2-5

CDR3 protein: CAISESATSGTQYF
V gene: TRBV10-3
J gene: TRBJ2-5

CDR3 protein: CSAGLSYEQYF
V gene: TRBV20-1
J gene: TRBJ2-7

CDR3 protein: CASSLGPEAYEQYF
V gene: TRBV7-6
J gene: TRBJ2-7

CDR3 protein: CSASISYEQYF
V gene: TRBV20-1
J gene: TRBJ2-7

CDR3 protein: CASSPLPPQGSGELFF
V gene: TRBV14
J gene: TRBJ2-2

CDR3 protein: CATSKGRVLAKDNEQFF
V gene: TRBV15
J gene: TRBJ2-1

CDR3 protein: CASKEGRSTEAFF
V gene: TRBV2
J gene: TRBJ1-1

CDR3 protein: CATLPGQGSILGAKNIQYF
V gene: TRBV10-3
J gene: TRBJ2-4

CDR3 protein: CASSLGRNTEAFF
V gene: TRBV7-2
J gene: TRBJ1-1

CDR3 protein: CASSQVGAEYGDTQYF
V gene: TRBV4-3
J gene: TRBJ2-3

CDR3 protein: CSVAQRASYEQYF
V gene: TRBV29-1
J gene: TRBJ2-7

CDR3 protein: CAWSRGQSSYNEQFF
V gene: TRBV30
J gene: TRBJ2-1

CDR3 protein: CASSPPGLTNEKLFF
V gene: TRBV7-2
J gene: TRBJ1-4

CDR3 protein: CAWNSGQSNTEAFF
V gene: TRBV30
J gene: TRBJ1-1

CDR3 protein: CASSLDIAGVAYEQYF
V gene: TRBV7-2
J gene: TRBJ2-7

CDR3 protein: CASSVSPDEEIF
V gene: TRBV25-1
J gene: TRBJ2-1

CDR3 protein: CAWSVRGDQPQHF
V gene: TRBV30
J gene: TRBJ1-5